Listed below are T cell receptor beta chains from one sample, sequenced in a study of identical twins. TCRdb reprocessed the 5' RACE reads via MiXCR and lists one record per CDR3 protein. The sample gives 220,000 or so distinct CDR3 sequences, roughly 7% of which show up once; roughly 3.6% is in the top ten. Another study also made use of these data, one on yellow fever vaccine responses in identical twins.

Sequencing was done on a sample of memory (CD45RO+) T cells sorted from blood. These TCRs come from a woman between 18 and 30 years old in good health. The CDR3 runs from the conserved cysteine through the conserved F or W. The D gene is left open where the match is weak. Some rows have no size entry. The others give once, few or many, or a class for an expanded clone.

j_gene,abundance,len,d_gene,v_gene,CDR3aa,CDR3nt
TRBJ2-2,many,17,NA,TRBV12-3/TRBV12-4,CASSPLWLGGATGELFF,TGTGCCAGCAGTCCCCTTTGGTTGGGGGGGGCCACCGGGGAGCTGTTTTTT
TRBJ2-7,many,15,NA,TRBV12-5,CASGSPGGALLGQYF,TGTGCTAGTGGTTCCCCGGGTGGAGCCCTCTTAGGGCAGTACTTC
TRBJ1-2,few,15,NA,TRBV24-1,CATSDHGTPLYGYTF,TGTGCCACCAGTGATCACGGGACGCCCCTGTATGGCTACACCTTC
TRBJ2-3,many,12,NA,TRBV18,CASSPRGDTQYF,TGTGCCAGCAGCCCCCGCGGCGATACGCAGTATTTT
TRBJ2-5,few,16,NA,TRBV28,CASSLWPSVRQETQYF,TGTGCCAGCAGTTTATGGCCCTCAGTGAGGCAAGAGACCCAGTACTTC
TRBJ1-5,NA,12,NA,TRBV20-1,CSARELSGPQHF,TGCAGTGCTAGAGAACTATCGGGGCCCCAGCATTTT
TRBJ1-5,few,15,TRBD1,TRBV27,CASSLSQGANQPQHF,TGTGCCAGCAGCCTCTCCCAGGGGGCCAATCAGCCCCAGCATTTT
TRBJ2-1,NA,18,TRBD2,TRBV4-1,CASSQTAGRLAGVNEQFF,TGCGCCAGCAGCCAAACCGCCGGACGACTAGCGGGAGTTAATGAGCAGTTCTTC
TRBJ2-4,few,13,NA,TRBV10-3,CAISDAGLLIQYF,TGTGCCATCAGTGATGCGGGACTCCTCATTCAGTACTTC
TRBJ2-3,NA,19,TRBD2,TRBV4-2,CASSQIAGGPSDGTDTQYF,TGTGCCAGCAGCCAAATAGCGGGAGGGCCGTCTGACGGCACAGATACGCAGTATTTT
TRBJ2-1,few,18,TRBD2,TRBV19,CASSIGRTSGDSYNEQFF,TGTGCCAGTAGTATAGGGAGGACTAGCGGAGACTCCTACAATGAGCAGTTCTTC
TRBJ2-6,many,15,NA,TRBV6-4,CASSDSRSGANVLTF,TGTGCCAGCAGTGACTCCCGCTCTGGGGCCAACGTCCTGACTTTC
TRBJ2-1,many,14,NA,TRBV6-1,CASKKQGLSGEQFF,TGTGCCAGCAAAAAGCAGGGGCTCAGCGGTGAGCAGTTCTTC
TRBJ1-4,NA,15,TRBD1,TRBV3-1,CASSQAGRTGEKLFF,TGTGCCAGCAGCCAAGCAGGGCGGACAGGGGAAAAACTGTTTTTT
TRBJ2-3,few,15,TRBD2,TRBV6-1,CASSQVAGGRDTQYF,TGTGCCAGCAGTCAAGTAGCGGGGGGGCGCGATACGCAGTATTTT
TRBJ2-6,NA,17,NA,TRBV11-2,CASSLDIRASGANVLTF,TGTGCCAGCAGCTTAGATATCCGGGCCTCTGGGGCCAACGTCCTGACTTTC
TRBJ1-4,NA,16,TRBD1,TRBV28,CASSTPLGGGDEKLFF,TGTGCCAGCAGTACCCCCCTGGGAGGGGGCGATGAAAAACTGTTTTTT
TRBJ1-1,many,17,TRBD1,TRBV5-1,CASSLLPGQGLDTEAFF,TGCGCCAGCAGCTTGCTACCAGGACAGGGGCTGGACACTGAAGCTTTCTTT
TRBJ1-1,many,12,NA,TRBV29-1,CSVVIGPWGAFF,TGCAGCGTTGTAATTGGGCCTTGGGGGGCTTTCTTT
TRBJ2-7,few,14,NA,TRBV12-3/TRBV12-4,CASSPRRLSYEQYF,TGTGCCAGCAGTCCCAGGCGACTTTCCTACGAGCAGTACTTC
TRBJ2-5,few,15,TRBD2,TRBV15,CATSRLSGREETQYF,TGTGCCACCAGCAGACTTAGCGGGAGGGAAGAGACCCAGTACTTC
TRBJ2-1,NA,14,NA,TRBV7-9,CASSLGWYYNEQFF,TGTGCCAGCAGCTTAGGCTGGTACTACAATGAGCAGTTCTTC
TRBJ2-2,many,17,TRBD2,TRBV3-1,CASSRKGLAGGIGELFF,TGTGCCAGCAGCCGAAAGGGACTAGCGGGAGGAATCGGGGAGCTGTTTTTT
TRBJ2-6,NA,19,NA,TRBV4-1,CASAGDILSSISGANVLTF,TGCGCCAGCGCCGGGGACATTCTTTCCTCTATCTCTGGGGCCAACGTCCTGACTTTC
TRBJ2-5,many,14,NA,TRBV5-1,CASSLQGPGETQYF,TGCGCCAGCAGCTTACAGGGCCCGGGGGAGACCCAGTACTTC
TRBJ2-3,NA,15,NA,TRBV15,CATSRGTGNTDTQYF,TGTGCCACCAGCAGAGGGACCGGTAACACAGATACGCAGTATTTT
TRBJ2-1,NA,15,TRBD2,TRBV19,CASSVSGGALNEQFF,TGTGCCAGTAGTGTTAGCGGGGGGGCCCTAAATGAGCAGTTCTTC
TRBJ2-7,many,14,TRBD2,TRBV14,CASSQMGLAREQYF,TGTGCCAGCAGCCAGATGGGACTAGCCCGCGAGCAGTACTTC
TRBJ1-5,NA,15,NA,TRBV9,CASSVEGSGNQPQHF,TGTGCCAGCAGCGTAGAGGGAAGTGGCAATCAGCCCCAGCATTTT
TRBJ1-6,NA,14,TRBD1,TRBV3-1,CASSPRDRGSPLHF,TGTGCCAGCAGCCCCCGGGACAGGGGATCACCCCTCCACTTT
TRBJ2-5,NA,15,NA,TRBV7-3,CASSLMGVLQETQYF,TGTGCCAGCAGCTTAATGGGGGTACTCCAAGAGACCCAGTACTTC
TRBJ2-2,few,19,NA,TRBV10-3,CAISEPAGAGTANTGELFF,TGTGCCATCAGTGAGCCGGCGGGGGCTGGGACTGCGAACACCGGGGAGCTGTTTTTT
TRBJ1-1,many,17,NA,TRBV6-5,CASSYSAGEGAFTEAFF,TGTGCCAGCAGTTACTCGGCCGGGGAGGGAGCTTTCACTGAAGCTTTCTTT
TRBJ1-1,many,16,TRBD1,TRBV6-5,CASSYLRQGLNTEAFF,TGTGCCAGCAGTTACCTTAGACAGGGACTGAACACTGAAGCTTTCTTT
TRBJ2-3,many,12,NA,TRBV5-6,CASSSPTDTQYF,TGTGCCAGCAGCTCACCCACAGATACGCAGTATTTT
TRBJ1-1,few,12,NA,TRBV11-2,CASGGGNTEAFF,TGTGCCAGCGGCGGGGGGAACACTGAAGCTTTCTTT
TRBJ2-5,many,14,NA,TRBV14,CASSQISLEETQYF,TGTGCCAGCAGCCAAATATCATTAGAAGAGACCCAGTACTTC
TRBJ2-6,few,18,NA,TRBV3-1,CASSQVDGPWAGANVLTF,TGTGCCAGCAGCCAAGTTGACGGCCCCTGGGCTGGGGCCAACGTCCTGACTTTC
TRBJ1-2,few,13,TRBD1,TRBV4-1,CASRGQANYGYTF,TGCGCCAGCAGAGGACAGGCCAACTATGGCTACACCTTC
TRBJ1-2,many,13,NA,TRBV9,CASSTGGADGYTF,TGTGCCAGCAGCACCGGAGGGGCCGATGGCTACACCTTC
TRBJ2-4,few,13,NA,TRBV6-2/TRBV6-3,CASSVVETNIQYF,TGTGCCAGCAGTGTCGTAGAAACAAACATTCAGTACTTC